Shown below are 14 T cell receptor beta chains from a single sample sequenced in a study of cytomegalovirus exposure and HLA in healthy donors. Data came from immunoSEQ multiplex PCR; TCRdb stores just in-frame clones and leaves some out. Here the sample spans under 400,000 clones, approximately 90% being singletons. Material for sequencing was PBMCs. These receptors all come from a woman aged 18-30 years in good health and CMV-seronegative.

This clone appeared a single time. This chain links TRBV29-1 with TRBJ1-1, with D uncertain. CDR1 and CDR2 from the germline V gene are SQVTM and ANQGSEA. Between the trimmed V and J ends, which lost 4 bases and 5 bases, there was a span of 8 bases. CDR3 size: 11 residues. The CDR3 loop is CSVAARTEAFF. The CDR3 DNA sequence: TGCAGCGTTGCCGCGAGGACTGAAGCTTTCTTT.

This clone was recorded once. V and J are TRBV5-4 and TRBJ2-3, with 13 bases identical to TRBD2. Germline CDR1 SGHNT, CDR2 YYREEE (reference sequence). The CDR3 spans 15 residues. J was trimmed by 4 bases and V by 5 bases; bases with no gene match: 4. The CDR3 DNA reads as TGTGCCAGCAGTTCGGGACTAGCGGGGTCAGATACGCAGTATTTT. Its translation is CASSSGLAGSDTQYF.

DNA of the CDR3: TGCAGCGTTGATTCGTTGGGGGGATTGAATGGCTACACCTTC. This translates into CSVDSLGGLNGYTF. The chain couples TRBV29-1 to TRBJ1-2; D is possibly TRBD1 (5 bases). This CDR3 spans 14 amino acids. V was pared by 3 bases and J by 6 bases, with 17 bases between. CDR1 and CDR2 (germline): SQVTM, ANQGSEA.

As to this clone: This specimen includes other DNA sequences encoding the same CDR3. The chain recombines TRBV5-1 with TRBJ2-7; no definite D call. Germline V gene sequence: CDR1 SGHRS, CDR2 YFSETQ. There are 13 residues in the CDR3. Trimming removed 1 base at V and 3 bases at J, with 8 bases between. The CDR3 reads CASSLNSLYEQYF. DNA for the CDR3: TGCGCCAGCAGCTTGAACTCGCTCTACGAGCAGTACTTC.

The gene calls are TRBV5-5 and TRBJ1-6; TRBD1 agrees at 9 bases. Trimming cost V 0 bases and J 4 bases; bases outside gene matches: 8. Germline CDR1 reads SGHKS; CDR2 reads YYEKEE (reference sequence). The CDR3 has 18 amino acids. The CDR3 region is CASSLGRDRVVYNSPLHF. CDR3 DNA: TGTGCCAGCAGCTTGGGGCGGGACAGGGTTGTTTATAATTCACCCCTCCACTTT.

The V and J genes are TRBV4-1 and TRBJ2-7; TRBD1 is a possible D gene (5 bases). The CDR3 consists of 16 residues. Deletions cut 3 bases from V and 0 bases from J, with 15 bases between. In germline, CDR1 is MGHRA, CDR2 YSYEKL. CDR3 loop: CASSHEKTDNSYEQYF. The CDR3 DNA follows: TGCGCCAGCAGCCATGAAAAGACAGACAACTCCTACGAGCAGTACTTC.

The gene calls are TRBV10-3 and TRBJ2-3; 12 bases match TRBD2. The length of the CDR3 is 16 residues. The trim removed 4 bases at V and 4 bases at J, leaving 6 bases unmatched. Germline CDR1 reads ENHRY; CDR2 reads SYGVKD. The CDR3 DNA follows: TGTGCCATCAGTGGTGGACTAGCGGGATTTGCAGATACGCAGTATTTT. Protein: CAISGGLAGFADTQYF.

The chain uses TRBV10-2 and TRBJ2-5, with a tentative D call TRBD1 (6 bases). Germline V CDR1 and CDR2: WSHSY, SAAADI. Trimming pared 7 bases from V and 5 bases from J, leaving 17 bases between. The CDR3 length is 14 residues. The CDR3 is CASTTTGLGETQYF. Written as DNA, the CDR3 is TGCGCCAGCACCACAACAGGGCTGGGGGAGACCCAGTACTTC.

This chain connects TRBV5-1 to TRBJ2-1, with a tentative D call TRBD2 (8 bases). The CDR3 consists of 14 residues. The germline CDR1 and CDR2 sequences are SGHRS and YFSETQ. V shed 0 bases and J shed 10 bases, with 14 bases lying between them. The CDR3 here is CASSLASGGGEQFF. CDR3 DNA: TGCGCCAGCAGCTTGGCCTCGGGAGGGGGCGAGCAGTTCTTC.

The chain joins TRBV4-1 to TRBJ1-1; no clear D gene. V was shortened by 4 bases and J by 4 bases, with 10 bases between the two germline ends. From germline, CDR1 is MGHRA and CDR2 YSYEKL. This CDR3 comprises 13 residues. The CDR3 sequence is CASSPGSTTEAFF. The CDR3 DNA reads as TGCGCCAGCAGCCCAGGTTCGACCACTGAAGCTTTCTTT.

This chain joins TRBV5-1 and TRBJ2-1; 9 bases agree with TRBD1. The CDR3 length is 15 residues. The J segment lost 7 bases and the V segment lost 5 bases, leaving 10 bases of the junction unmatched. Germline V gene sequence: CDR1 SGHRS, CDR2 YFSETQ. In DNA form, the CDR3 reads TGCGCCAGCAGAAGTCCGACAGGGGGGCGGAATGAGCAGTTCTTC. Translating it yields CASRSPTGGRNEQFF. The full variable domain, rest sourced from reference TRBV5-1 and TRBJ2-1, is KAGVTQTPRYLIKTRGQQVTLSCSPISGHRSVSWYQQTPGQGLQFLFEYFSETQRNKGNFPGRFSGRQFSNSRSEMNVSTLELGDSALYLCASRSPTGGRNEQFFGPGTRLTVL.

The rearrangement links TRBV28 to TRBJ1-4; 9 positions match TRBD1. CDR3 length equals 20 residues. The ends lost 4 bases at V and 4 bases at J; junction bases unmatched: 19. Germline CDR1 reads MDHEN; CDR2 reads SYDVKM. Here the CDR3 DNA reads TGTGCCAGCAGTTCCCTACGGACACGGACAGGGGAGAGGGTTAATGAAAAACTGTTTTTT. Protein product: CASSSLRTRTGERVNEKLFF.

The table lists this clone with a count of one. The V and J genes are TRBV4-1 and TRBJ2-2, with TRBD1 as a possible D gene (5 bases). Germline V CDR1 and CDR2: MGHRA, YSYEKL. The CDR3 loop spans 16 amino acids. Trimming cost V 1 base and J 6 bases, with 15 bases left between them. CDR3 DNA sequence: TGCGCCAGCAGCCAAGGACCAGGGCGCGACGCCGGGGAGCTGTTTTTT. It encodes CASSQGPGRDAGELFF.

The CDR3 reads CASSGRGQGSTEAFF. CDR3 DNA sequence: TGTGCCAGCAGCGGGAGAGGACAGGGGAGCACTGAAGCTTTCTTT. The V and J genes are TRBV9 and TRBJ1-1; TRBD1 agrees at 9 bases. From germline, CDR1 is SGDLS and CDR2 YYNGEE. There are 15 residues in the CDR3. Losses at the gene ends were 3 bases for V and 4 bases for J; bases not matched to a gene: 7.